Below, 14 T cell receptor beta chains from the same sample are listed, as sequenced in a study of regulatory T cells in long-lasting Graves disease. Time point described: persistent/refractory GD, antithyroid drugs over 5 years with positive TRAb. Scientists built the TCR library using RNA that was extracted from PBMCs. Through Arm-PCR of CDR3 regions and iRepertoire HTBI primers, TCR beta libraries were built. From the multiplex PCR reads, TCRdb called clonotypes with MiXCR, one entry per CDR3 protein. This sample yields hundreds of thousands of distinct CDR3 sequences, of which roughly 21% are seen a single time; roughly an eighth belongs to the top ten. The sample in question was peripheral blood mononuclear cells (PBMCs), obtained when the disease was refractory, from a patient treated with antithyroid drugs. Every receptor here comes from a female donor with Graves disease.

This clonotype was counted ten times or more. CDR3 region: CSARDRASGKQETQYF. In nucleotides, the CDR3 is TGCAGTGCTAGAGATCGGGCTAGCGGGAAACAAGAGACCCAGTACTTC. The gene calls are TRBV20-1 and TRBJ2-5, with 9 bases fitting TRBD2. V trimming: 0 bases; J trimming: 2 bases; junction bases outside the gene matches: 7. The CDR3 length is 16 residues. CDR1 is DFQATT, CDR2 SNEGSKA, per germline (reference sequence).

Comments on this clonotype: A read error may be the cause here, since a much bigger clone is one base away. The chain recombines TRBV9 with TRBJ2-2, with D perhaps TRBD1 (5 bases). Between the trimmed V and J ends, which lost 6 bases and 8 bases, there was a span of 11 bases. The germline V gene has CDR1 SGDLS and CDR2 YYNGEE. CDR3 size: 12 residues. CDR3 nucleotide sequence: TGTGCCAGCAACCTTGGACAAGGGGAGCTGTTTTTT. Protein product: CASNLGQGELFF.

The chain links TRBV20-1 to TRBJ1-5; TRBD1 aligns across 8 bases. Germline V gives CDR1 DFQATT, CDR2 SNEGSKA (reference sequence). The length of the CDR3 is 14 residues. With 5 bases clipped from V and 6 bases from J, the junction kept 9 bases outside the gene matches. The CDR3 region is CSAGTGPSLQPQHF. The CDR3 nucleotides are TGCAGTGCTGGGACAGGTCCGTCTCTTCAGCCCCAGCATTTT.

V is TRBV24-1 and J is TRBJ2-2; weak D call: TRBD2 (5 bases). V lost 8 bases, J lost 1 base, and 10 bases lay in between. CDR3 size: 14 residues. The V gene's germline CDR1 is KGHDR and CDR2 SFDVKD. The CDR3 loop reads CATTPAGNTGELFF. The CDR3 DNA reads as TGTGCCACCACCCCGGCGGGGAACACCGGGGAGCTGTTTTTT.

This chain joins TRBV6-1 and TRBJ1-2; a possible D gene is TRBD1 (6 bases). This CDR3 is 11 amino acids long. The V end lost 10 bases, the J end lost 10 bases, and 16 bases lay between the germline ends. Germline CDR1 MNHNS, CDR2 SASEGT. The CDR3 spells CATEEGEAYTF. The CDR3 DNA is TGTGCCACCGAAGAGGGGGAGGCCTACACCTTC.

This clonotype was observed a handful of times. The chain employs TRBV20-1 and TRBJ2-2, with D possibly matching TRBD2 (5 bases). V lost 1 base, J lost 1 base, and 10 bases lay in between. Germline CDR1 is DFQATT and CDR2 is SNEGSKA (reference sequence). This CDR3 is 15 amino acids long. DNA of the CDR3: TGCAGTGCTAGAGTTCAGCGGATGAACACCGGGGAGCTGTTTTTT. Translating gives CSARVQRMNTGELFF.

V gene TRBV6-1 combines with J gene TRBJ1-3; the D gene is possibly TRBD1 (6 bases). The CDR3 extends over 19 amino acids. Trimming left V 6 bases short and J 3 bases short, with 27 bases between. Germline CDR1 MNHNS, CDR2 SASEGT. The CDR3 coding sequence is TGTGCCAGCAGGCGTACTCCTAATTTTGGGGCAGGGGTTGGAAACACCATATATTTT. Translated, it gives CASRRTPNFGAGVGNTIYF.

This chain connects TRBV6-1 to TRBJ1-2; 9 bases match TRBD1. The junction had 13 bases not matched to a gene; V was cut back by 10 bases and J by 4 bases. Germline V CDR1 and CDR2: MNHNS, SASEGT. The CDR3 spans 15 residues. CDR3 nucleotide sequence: TGTGCCATCGCCCAAAGGGACAGGGATCCCTATGGCTACACCTTC. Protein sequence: CAIAQRDRDPYGYTF.

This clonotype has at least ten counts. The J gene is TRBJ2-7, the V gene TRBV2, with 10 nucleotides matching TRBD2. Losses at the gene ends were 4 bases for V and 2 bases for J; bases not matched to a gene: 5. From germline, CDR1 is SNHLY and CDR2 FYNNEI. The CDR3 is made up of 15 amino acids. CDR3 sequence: CASSGGAGGPYEQYF. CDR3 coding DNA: TGTGCCAGCAGTGGAGGAGCGGGAGGGCCCTACGAGCAGTACTTC.

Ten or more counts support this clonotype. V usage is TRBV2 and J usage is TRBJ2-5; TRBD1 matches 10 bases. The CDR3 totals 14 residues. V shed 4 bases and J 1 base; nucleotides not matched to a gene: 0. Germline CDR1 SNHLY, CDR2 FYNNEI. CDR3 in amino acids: CASSGTGGQETQYF. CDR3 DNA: TGTGCCAGCAGTGGGACAGGGGGCCAAGAGACCCAGTACTTC.

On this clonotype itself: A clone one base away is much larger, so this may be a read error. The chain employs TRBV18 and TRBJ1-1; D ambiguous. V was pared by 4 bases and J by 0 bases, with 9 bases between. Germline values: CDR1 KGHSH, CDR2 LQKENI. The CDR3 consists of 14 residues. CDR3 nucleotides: TGTGCCAGCTCACGAGGACTTCTGAACACTGAAGCTTTCTTT. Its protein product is CASSRGLLNTEAFF.

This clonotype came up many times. CDR3 in amino acids: CASTRDPGRQYF. The CDR3 DNA reads as TGTGCCAGCACCCGCGACCCGGGCCGGCAGTACTTC. The V and J genes are TRBV28 and TRBJ2-7; D remains unclear. V lost 7 bases and J 9 bases, leaving 16 bases between the germline ends. The CDR3 length is 12 residues. Germline CDR1 reads MDHEN; CDR2 reads SYDVKM.

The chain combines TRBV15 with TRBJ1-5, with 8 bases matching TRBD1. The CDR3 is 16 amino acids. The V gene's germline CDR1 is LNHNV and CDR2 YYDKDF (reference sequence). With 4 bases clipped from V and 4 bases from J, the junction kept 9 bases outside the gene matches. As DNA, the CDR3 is TGTGCCACCAGCACCGTAGACAGGGGCGGGAATCAGCCCCAGCATTTT. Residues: CATSTVDRGGNQPQHF.

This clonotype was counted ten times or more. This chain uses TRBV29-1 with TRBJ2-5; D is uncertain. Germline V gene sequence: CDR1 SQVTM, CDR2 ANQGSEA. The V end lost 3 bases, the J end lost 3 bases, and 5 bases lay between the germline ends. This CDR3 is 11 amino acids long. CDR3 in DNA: TGCAGCGTTGACCGGGAAGAGACCCAGTACTTC. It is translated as CSVDREETQYF.